The T cell receptor (beta chain) described here comes from a study of cytomegalovirus exposure and HLA in healthy donors. Study-level background: The approximately 680 first-cohort repertoires and the 130 or so validation repertoires shared the same platform, a later analysis reported.

Remarks on this clone: The antigen is not known.

Points from the study as a whole: Overall, about 160 TCR beta chains were annotated as cytomegalovirus-associated. Subsequent analysis found a tendency for first-cohort TCR clusters to co-occur within the 120 or so validation repertoires. A few CMV-associated chains proved CMV antigen-specific in vitro.

V trimming: 6 bases; J trimming: 1 base; junction bases outside the gene matches: 3. The CDR3 has 14 residues. Germline loops: CDR1 MNHNS, CDR2 SASEGT. Sequencing was performed with immunoSEQ multiplex PCR; in TCRdb, only in-frame clones are kept and a portion is missing. The sample holds 100,000 to 150,000 clones, around 94% seen once. The sequence was obtained from a woman younger than 30 in good health and CMV-seronegative. The sequencing input was PBMCs. V gene TRBV6-1 combines with J gene TRBJ1-1, with TRBD1 matching 9 bases. The CDR3 region is CASRDRGWNTEAFF. DNA for the CDR3: TGTGCCAGCAGGGACAGGGGCTGGAACACTGAAGCTTTCTTT.